Shown below are 9 T cell receptor beta chains from a single sample sequenced in a study of blood T cells in healthy people across ages. PCR was performed a second time for about 6 to 12 cycles using a sample-barcoded 5' primer and a J-beta primer mix. One entry per CDR3 protein, called by TCRdb with MiXCR from the 5' RACE reads. This table holds some 1 million distinct CDR3 sequences, more than 35% found once. What was sequenced was blood. These receptor sequences come from a woman aged 60 to 75 in good health.

Of note for this clonotype: Compared with germline, one end of the junction differs, possibly owing to a read error. The rearrangement uses TRBV29-1 and TRBJ2-7, with 7 bases that match TRBD2. This CDR3 has 14 residues. Per germline, CDR1 SQVTM and CDR2 ANQGSEA. In DNA form, the CDR3 reads TGCAGCGTTGTACCTAGCGGAGACTCCTATGAGCAGTACTTC. Amino acids: CSVVPSGDSYEQYF.

This clonotype was recorded a few times. The chain couples TRBV29-1 to TRBJ1-2, with a tentative D call TRBD1 (5 bases). Germline CDR1 SQVTM, CDR2 ANQGSEA. V lost 3 bases to trimming and J lost 10 bases, with 15 bases between them. This CDR3 is 12 amino acids long. CDR3 nucleotides: TGCAGCGTTGATATTATGAGAGGGGCCTACACCTTC. It is translated as CSVDIMRGAYTF.

The chain is built from TRBV12-3 or TRBV12-4 and TRBJ2-3, with D perhaps TRBD1 or TRBD2 (6 bases each). With 8 bases removed from V and 6 bases from J, the gap between germline ends came to 21 bases. The CDR3 consists of 15 residues. The CDR3 loop reads CASGRGGGRKDTQYF. CDR3 coding DNA: TGTGCCAGCGGCAGGGGTGGGGGGCGAAAGGATACGCAGTATTTT.

V gene TRBV3-1 combines with J gene TRBJ2-5, with TRBD2 matching 12 bases. Trimming cost V 3 bases and J 7 bases; bases outside gene matches: 12. This CDR3 contains 17 residues. Germline assignment: CDR1 LGHDT and CDR2 YNNKEL (reference sequence). The CDR3 nucleotides are TGTGCCAGCAGCCACCCCCTAACTAGCGGGAGGAGGGGGACCCAGTACTTC. Protein sequence: CASSHPLTSGRRGTQYF.

This clonotype has only a few counts. The chain employs TRBV11-1 and TRBJ2-1; D perhaps matches TRBD1 (5 bases). The V gene's germline CDR1 is SGHAT and CDR2 FQDESV (reference sequence). The CDR3 spans 14 residues. V gave up 5 bases and J gave up 7 bases, with 15 bases separating them. This chain's CDR3 is CASSVGVGDNEQFF. In nucleotides, the CDR3 is TGTGCCAGCAGCGTAGGTGTAGGGGATAATGAGCAGTTCTTC.

The gene calls are TRBV6-2 or TRBV6-3 and TRBJ2-7; TRBD2 agrees at 8 bases. This CDR3 has 16 amino acids. V shed 7 bases and J 5 bases; nucleotides not matched to a gene: 16. CDR1 and CDR2 (germline): MNHEY, SVGEGT. CDR3 nucleotide sequence: TGTGCCAGCAAAACGGGGCGGGGGACTAGACCCAACGAGCAGTACTTC. Translated, it gives CASKTGRGTRPNEQYF.

The rearrangement links TRBV29-1 to TRBJ2-1, with D tentatively TRBD2 (5 bases). Trimming removed 8 bases from V and 9 bases from J, with 17 bases in between. Per germline, CDR1 SQVTM and CDR2 ANQGSEA. The CDR3 loop spans 12 amino acids. The CDR3 coding sequence is TGCAGCCGGGGAGCGGTTAACGGTGAGCAGTTCTTC. Its translation: CSRGAVNGEQFF.

This sequence joins TRBV29-1 and TRBJ2-7, with D possibly matching TRBD1 (6 bases). Germline CDR1 SQVTM, CDR2 ANQGSEA. V lost 7 bases, J lost 5 bases, and 12 bases lay in between. The CDR3 runs 11 residues. The CDR3 nucleotides read TGCAGCGCCGAGGACAGCCACGAGCAGTACTTC. This translates into CSAEDSHEQYF.

The V and J genes are TRBV20-1 and TRBJ2-3; 9 bases are a match to TRBD2. Germline loops: CDR1 DFQATT, CDR2 SNEGSKA (reference sequence). This CDR3 contains 14 residues. With 5 bases clipped from V and 4 bases from J, the junction kept 7 bases outside the gene matches. The CDR3 loop reads CSALVSGRSDTQYF. The CDR3 DNA sequence: TGCAGTGCTCTGGTTAGCGGGAGATCAGATACGCAGTATTTT.